The rows below give T cell receptor beta chains drawn from one sample of a study of cytomegalovirus exposure and HLA in healthy donors. Produced via immunoSEQ multiplex PCR; TCRdb's table is partial and in-frame only. Altogether approximately 150,000 clones are present, roughly 87% being singletons, with the ten largest covering under 5%. The sample comprised PBMCs. The receptors come from a man aged 18 to 29 in good health and CMV-seropositive. Each CDR3 is given with its conserved first and last residue. A D gene is named only where the DNA matches it firmly. Clone sizes are given selectively: once, few, many, or a class where the clone is expanded.

NA few TRBJ1-2 TRBV6-5 CASTEEDLRGGYTF TGTGCCAGCACCGAGGAGGATCTACGCGGTGGCTACACCTTC
NA NA TRBJ1-2 TRBV6-6 CASSPGSYGYTF TGTGCCAGCAGCCCCGGGAGCTATGGCTACACCTTC
NA NA TRBJ1-4 TRBV11-2 CASSPDEKLFF TGTGCCAGCAGCCCCGATGAAAAACTGTTTTTT
NA NA TRBJ2-7 TRBV2 CASSGSTGRDEQYF TGTGCCAGCAGTGGCTCAACAGGGCGGGACGAGCAGTACTTC
TRBD1 NA TRBJ1-2 TRBV7-2 CASSRQGGEGYTF TGTGCCAGCAGCCGACAGGGCGGGGAAGGCTACACCTTC
NA NA TRBJ2-1 TRBV27 CASSFGNEQFF TGTGCCAGCAGTTTCGGCAATGAGCAGTTCTTC
TRBD1 NA TRBJ1-1 TRBV5-1 CASSSSTGGWGTEAFF TGCGCCAGCAGCTCTTCGACAGGGGGTTGGGGCACTGAAGCTTTCTTT
TRBD2 NA TRBJ2-3 TRBV2 CASSDLQASGSTDTQYF TGTGCCAGCAGTGACCTCCAGGCTAGCGGGAGCACAGATACGCAGTATTTT
TRBD2 NA TRBJ2-1 TRBV15 CATSGSGGAFNEQFF TGTGCCACCAGCGGTAGCGGGGGGGCCTTTAATGAGCAGTTCTTC
NA NA TRBJ1-6 TRBV30 CAWSVHGGYNSPLHF TGTGCCTGGAGTGTACACGGGGGTTATAATTCACCCCTCCACTTT
NA NA TRBJ2-5 TRBV27 CASSLTGTAQETQYF TGTGCCAGCAGTTTAACAGGGACGGCTCAAGAGACCCAGTACTTC
NA NA TRBJ2-3 TRBV27 CASSFIPGHADTQYF TGTGCCAGCAGTTTTATCCCCGGACACGCAGATACGCAGTATTTT
NA NA TRBJ1-4 TRBV2 CASVWGGTNEKLFF TGTGCCAGCGTCTGGGGGGGGACAAATGAAAAACTGTTTTTT
TRBD2 NA TRBJ2-5 TRBV29-1 CSLRVSGTSQETQYF TGCAGCCTCCGGGTTAGCGGGACCAGCCAAGAGACCCAGTACTTC
NA once TRBJ1-5 TRBV6-1 CASSGPGLYQPQHF TGTGCCAGCAGTGGGCCAGGGCTTTATCAGCCCCAGCATTTT
TRBD2 few TRBJ2-1 TRBV6-1 CASSEETSGVYNEQFF TGTGCCAGCAGTGAAGAAACTAGCGGGGTGTACAATGAGCAGTTCTTC
NA NA TRBJ1-6 TRBV30 CAWSVQQGTSPLHF TGTGCCTGGAGTGTACAACAGGGTACTTCACCCCTCCACTTT
NA NA TRBJ2-1 TRBV28 CASTEGRGNEQFF TGTGCCAGCACCGAAGGAAGGGGGAATGAGCAGTTCTTC
TRBD1 NA TRBJ2-7 TRBV4-1 CASSQVGQGTDDEQYF TGCGCCAGCAGCCAAGTGGGACAGGGGACCGACGATGAGCAGTACTTC
TRBD1 NA TRBJ1-4 TRBV19 CASSRTGGYTNEKLFF TGTGCCAGTAGTCGGACAGGGGGATACACTAATGAAAAACTGTTTTTT
NA once TRBJ1-5 TRBV5-4 CASSLGGGSQPQHF TGTGCCAGCAGCTTGGGCGGTGGGAGTCAGCCCCAGCATTTT
NA NA TRBJ2-2 TRBV5-1 CASTDYLNTGELFF TGCGCCAGCACAGATTACCTTAACACCGGGGAGCTGTTTTTT
TRBD2 NA TRBJ2-7 TRBV7-9 CASSVTSGTYEQYF TGTGCCAGCAGTGTTACTAGCGGAACCTACGAGCAGTACTTC
NA NA TRBJ1-5 TRBV5-6 CASSAVGQPQHF TGTGCCAGCAGCGCCGTCGGGCAGCCCCAGCATTTT
TRBD1 NA TRBJ1-5 TRBV23-1 CASSPRRTGWNQPQHF TGCGCCAGCAGTCCCCGACGGACAGGGTGGAATCAGCCCCAGCATTTT
NA NA TRBJ1-2 TRBV9 CASSVARGGYTF TGTGCCAGCAGCGTAGCACGAGGGGGCTACACCTTC
NA NA TRBJ2-7 TRBV11-3 CASSPSWAPYEQYF TGTGCCAGCAGCCCCTCTTGGGCGCCCTACGAGCAGTACTTC
NA NA TRBJ1-1 TRBV28 CASSLGHRNTEAFF TGTGCCAGCAGTTTAGGACACCGGAACACTGAAGCTTTCTTT